The 17 T cell receptor beta chains below come from one sample, sequenced in a study of identical twins. TCRdb re-analysed the 5' RACE reads in MiXCR, keeping a single row per CDR3 protein. Here the sample spans 460,000 or so distinct CDR3 sequences, 14% being singletons. This same sample was also part of a study on yellow fever vaccine responses in identical twins.

Input material: CD4+ T cells sorted from blood. The receptors were gathered from a woman aged 18-30 years in good health.

This clonotype has only a few counts. The rearrangement uses TRBV12-3 or TRBV12-4 and TRBJ1-1; D might be TRBD1 (5 bases). V shed 5 bases and J shed 7 bases, with 17 bases lying between them. The length of the CDR3 is 14 residues. CDR3 DNA: TGTGCCAGCAGTAGGGTTCGAGGGGTGGGTGAAGCTTTCTTT. Protein: CASSRVRGVGEAFF.

This clonotype was recorded at least ten times. This chain joins TRBV7-8 and TRBJ1-1; 7 nucleotides line up with TRBD1. The V gene end was trimmed by 2 bases and the J gene end by 5 bases; junction bases not matched to a gene: 8. Germline V lookup: CDR1 SGHVS, CDR2 FQNEAQ. This CDR3 spans 15 amino acids. CDR3 DNA: TGTGCCAGCAGCTTACGGGACAGCCTTTCGACTGAAGCTTTCTTT. It is translated as CASSLRDSLSTEAFF.

This clonotype was recorded a few times. The V and J genes are TRBV5-1 and TRBJ2-3, with D uncertain. The CDR3 is made up of 15 amino acids. CDR1 is SGHRS, CDR2 YFSETQ, per germline. V gave up 0 bases and J gave up 0 bases, with 8 bases separating them. CDR3 in DNA: TGCGCCAGCAGCTTGGGGTCGCCTAGCACAGATACGCAGTATTTT. It yields the protein CASSLGSPSTDTQYF.

The chain links TRBV7-6 to TRBJ2-1; TRBD2 matches 8 bases. Germline assignment: CDR1 SGHVS and CDR2 FNYEAQ. This CDR3 has 14 residues. V was pared by 6 bases and J by 10 bases, with 11 bases of the junction left unmatched. CDR3 sequence reads: CASSQTAGVPEQFF. The CDR3 DNA reads TGTGCCAGCAGTCAAACAGCGGGGGTACCCGAGCAGTTCTTC.

This clonotype was detected only once. The V gene is TRBV27, the J gene TRBJ1-4, with 10 bases that match TRBD1. This CDR3 has 14 amino acids. J gave up 8 bases and V 4 bases, and 4 bases lay outside the gene matches. Germline values: CDR1 MNHEY, CDR2 SMNVEV (reference sequence). This CDR3 is CASSSRTGGEKLFF. The DNA of the CDR3 is TGTGCCAGCAGTTCGAGGACAGGGGGGGAAAAACTGTTTTTT.

This clonotype was counted many times. The J gene is TRBJ1-1, the V gene TRBV20-1, with D maybe TRBD1 (5 bases). The CDR3 sequence is 13 residues long. The V end was cut by 1 base, the J end by 5 bases, with 11 bases between. The germline V gene has CDR1 DFQATT and CDR2 SNEGSKA (reference sequence). The CDR3: CSARAQGGTEAFF. The CDR3 nucleotides are TGCAGTGCTAGAGCCCAGGGTGGGACTGAAGCTTTCTTT.

The rearrangement uses TRBV24-1 and TRBJ2-3; TRBD2 might be the D (6 bases). CDR1 KGHDR and CDR2 SFDVKD come from the germline V gene. This CDR3 comprises 14 residues. V was pared by 2 bases and J by 1 base, with 6 bases between. The CDR3 nucleotides read TGTGCCACCAGTGATTGGGGGGGCACAGATACGCAGTATTTT. It codes for CATSDWGGTDTQYF.

This clonotype was found many times. The chain employs TRBV29-1 and TRBJ2-7, with 12 bases lining up with TRBD1. Germline-derived CDR1 and CDR2 are SQVTM and ANQGSEA. V gave up 6 bases and J gave up 4 bases; unmatched junction bases: 4. CDR3 length: 13 amino acids. CDR3 loop: CSVGTGGPYEQYF. CDR3 nucleotides: TGCAGCGTCGGGACAGGGGGCCCGTACGAGCAGTACTTC.

J is TRBJ2-4 and V is TRBV12-3 or TRBV12-4; D might be TRBD1 (7 bases). Trimming pared 5 bases from V and 0 bases from J, leaving 23 bases between. The CDR3 totals 19 residues. CDR3 nucleotides: TGTGCCAGCAGTGCCTCTACAGGGGACTTAACTCTAGCCAAAAACATTCAGTACTTC. It codes for CASSASTGDLTLAKNIQYF.

This chain uses TRBV7-2 with TRBJ2-7, with D hard to call. CDR1 SGHTA and CDR2 FQGNSA come from the germline V gene. V gave up 1 base and J gave up 2 bases, with 9 bases separating them. The CDR3 is 14 amino acids. The CDR3 spells CASSLGGKTYEQYF. The CDR3 coding sequence is TGTGCCAGCAGCTTAGGTGGGAAAACCTACGAGCAGTACTTC. Based on the CDR3 plus reference TRBV7-2 and TRBJ2-7, the full variable domain is GAGVSQSPSNKVTEKGKDVELRCDPISGHTALYWYRQSLGQGLEFLIYFQGNSAPDKSGLPSDRFSAERTGGSVSTLTIQRTQQEDSAVYLCASSLGGKTYEQYFGPGTRLTVT.

This clonotype was recorded many times. V is TRBV7-2 and J is TRBJ2-7, with D maybe TRBD1 (5 bases). Germline CDR1 is SGHTA and CDR2 is FQGNSA. The CDR3 is 13 amino acids. The V end lost 9 bases, the J end lost 1 base, and 13 bases lay between the germline ends. The CDR3 loop reads CASSRTISYEQYF. Here the CDR3 DNA reads TGTGCCAGTTCCAGGACAATTTCCTACGAGCAGTACTTC.

The rearrangement links TRBV12-3 or TRBV12-4 to TRBJ2-1; D not resolved. The CDR3 is 12 residues long. Trimming stripped 7 bases from V and 8 bases from J, with 12 bases between. CDR3 DNA: TGTGCCAGCACACGGACGGCCGATGAGCAGTTCTTC. It codes for CASTRTADEQFF.

This clonotype was observed many times. This chain links TRBV7-9 with TRBJ2-2, with TRBD1 as a possible D gene (6 bases). The CDR3 has 16 amino acids. Germline CDR1 SEHNR, CDR2 FQNEAQ (reference sequence). Deletions cut 6 bases from V and 3 bases from J, with 17 bases between. The CDR3 sequence is CASSQKQGRDTGELFF. The CDR3, as DNA: TGTGCCAGCAGTCAAAAGCAGGGGCGTGACACCGGGGAGCTGTTTTTT.

V and J are TRBV9 and TRBJ2-3, with D unresolved. The germline CDR1 and CDR2 sequences are SGDLS and YYNGEE. CDR3 size: 15 residues. The V end was cut by 4 bases, the J end by 6 bases, with 18 bases between. The CDR3 DNA reads TGTGCCAGCAGCTTCCAGCCGTTACCCGGCGATACGCAGTATTTT. Its translation: CASSFQPLPGDTQYF.

This clonotype occurred a few times. The rearrangement uses TRBV9 and TRBJ2-3; 7 bases are shared with TRBD1. With V trimmed by 6 bases and J by 0 bases, 7 bases remained unmatched. This CDR3 has 15 amino acids. Germline CDR1 reads SGDLS; CDR2 reads YYNGEE. The CDR3 loop reads CASTTGATSTDTQYF. Written as DNA, the CDR3 is TGTGCCAGCACCACAGGGGCGACTAGCACAGATACGCAGTATTTT. Variable domain in full (rest from reference TRBV9 and TRBJ2-3): DSGVTQTPKHLITATGQRVTLRCSPRSGDLSVYWYQQSLDQGLQFLIQYYNGEERAKGNILERFSAQQFPDLHSELNLSSLELGDSALYFCASTTGATSTDTQYFGPGTRLTVL.

The chain combines TRBV7-8 with TRBJ2-3, with 7 bases identical to TRBD2. V lost 0 bases to trimming and J lost 1 base; unmatched junction nucleotides: 13. CDR1 and CDR2 (germline): SGHVS, FQNEAQ. The CDR3 sequence is 19 residues long. CDR3 bases: TGTGCCAGCAGCTTAGCGTTGTCTGGGCCCGCGGGAGGCACAGATACGCAGTATTTT. Amino acids: CASSLALSGPAGGTDTQYF.

This clonotype was recorded many times. This chain joins TRBV5-5 and TRBJ2-7; D is undetermined. The CDR3 covers 14 residues. V was cut by 1 base and J by 1 base, with 9 bases left in between. Germline loops: CDR1 SGHKS, CDR2 YYEKEE (reference sequence). As DNA, the CDR3 is TGTGCCAGCAGCTTGTTTGGCCTTTCCTACGAGCAGTACTTC. Translating gives CASSLFGLSYEQYF.